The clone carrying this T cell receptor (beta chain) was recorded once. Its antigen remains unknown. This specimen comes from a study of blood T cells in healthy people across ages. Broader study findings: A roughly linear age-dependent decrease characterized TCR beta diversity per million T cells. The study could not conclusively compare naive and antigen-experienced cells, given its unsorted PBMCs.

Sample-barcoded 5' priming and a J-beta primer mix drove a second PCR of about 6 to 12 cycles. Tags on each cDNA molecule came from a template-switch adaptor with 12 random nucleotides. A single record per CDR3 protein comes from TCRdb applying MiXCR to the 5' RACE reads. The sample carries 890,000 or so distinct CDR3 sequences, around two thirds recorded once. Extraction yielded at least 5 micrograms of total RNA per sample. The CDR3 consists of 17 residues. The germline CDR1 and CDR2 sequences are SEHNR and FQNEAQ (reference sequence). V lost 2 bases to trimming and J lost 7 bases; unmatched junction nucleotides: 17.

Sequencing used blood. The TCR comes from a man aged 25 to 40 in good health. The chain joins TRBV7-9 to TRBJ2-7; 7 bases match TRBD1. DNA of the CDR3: TGTGCCAGCAGCTTACCCCCTGAGGGGACAGACCTCTGGGAGCAGTACTTC. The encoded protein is CASSLPPEGTDLWEQYF.